This entry concerns a single TCR beta chain. Clones were sequenced by immunoSEQ multiplex PCR, and TCRdb holds only the in-frame ones, with some missing. The sample contains about 100,000 clones, approximately 86% of which appear only once. The CDR3 length is 14 residues. Germline V gene lookup returns CDR1 SGHRS and CDR2 YFSETQ. Trimming took 3 bases from V and 2 from J; bases not matched to a gene: 4. This specimen comes from a study of blood T cell repertoires in COVID-19. The TCR comes from a human donor in a cohort sampled during active COVID-19. The gene calls are TRBV5-1 and TRBJ2-7, with 8 bases lining up with TRBD1. Material: peripheral blood. CDR3 nucleotides: TGCGCCAGCAGCTACGGACAGGGAACCTACGAGCAGTACTTC. Translated, it gives CASSYGQGTYEQYF.